One sample yielded the 27 T cell receptor beta chains listed below, sequenced in a study of T-cell reconstitution after alpha-beta-depleted transplantation in children. Unique molecular identifiers were used in preparing the TCRbeta library. In TCRdb, the PCR reads were re-called with MiXCR into one record per CDR3 protein. The sample consists of 150,000 to 200,000 distinct CDR3 sequences, approximately 7% of them appearing once. The sequencing here drew on PBMCs from the stem cell graft donor, taken from the stem cell graft. These receptors were collected from a human donor who donated a stem cell graft to a child with Wiskott-Aldrich syndrome.

In this sample, this clonotype turned up many times. J is TRBJ2-7 and V is TRBV29-1; D is possibly TRBD2 (5 bases). CDR3 length: 14 residues. Trimming pared 3 bases from V and 3 bases from J, leaving 15 bases between. In germline, CDR1 is SQVTM, CDR2 ANQGSEA. The CDR3 loop reads CSVERVKGVYEQYF. As DNA, the CDR3 is TGCAGCGTTGAGAGGGTGAAAGGAGTCTACGAGCAGTACTTC.

This clonotype was counted ten times or more. The chain combines TRBV10-3 with TRBJ2-3; D not certain. Trimming cost V 2 bases and J 4 bases, with 7 bases left between them. In germline, CDR1 is ENHRY, CDR2 SYGVKD. This CDR3 has 13 residues. The CDR3 DNA is TGTGCCATCAGTGAGGGGGATCCAGATACGCAGTATTTT. Its protein product is CAISEGDPDTQYF.

This clonotype appeared many times. This chain uses TRBV20-1 with TRBJ2-7; the D gene is possibly TRBD1 (5 bases). This CDR3 has 13 amino acids. V was cut by 6 bases and J by 0 bases, with 12 bases left in between. Germline CDR1 and CDR2: DFQATT and SNEGSKA (reference sequence). CDR3 sequence reads: CSADGHLSYEQYF. The CDR3 nucleotides are TGCAGTGCCGACGGACACCTCTCCTACGAGCAGTACTTC.

J is TRBJ1-2 and V is TRBV5-5; weak D call: TRBD1 (6 bases). This CDR3 region has 17 residues. V was pared by 1 base and J by 3 bases, with 19 bases between. Germline V lookup: CDR1 SGHKS, CDR2 YYEKEE (reference sequence). The CDR3 loop reads CASSLPRYREPDYGYTF. The CDR3 coding sequence is TGTGCCAGCAGCTTGCCCCGGTACAGGGAACCGGACTATGGCTACACCTTC. The full variable domain, completed using reference TRBV5-5 and TRBJ1-2, is DAGVTQSPTHLIKTRGQQVTLRCSPISGHKSVSWYQQVLGQGPQFIFQYYEKEERGRGNFPDRFSARQFPNYSSELNVNALLLGDSALYLCASSLPRYREPDYGYTFGSGTRLTVV.

This clonotype has a count of ten or more. The rearrangement joins TRBV5-1 to TRBJ2-6; TRBD1 aligns across 9 bases. V lost 3 bases, J lost 0 bases, and 7 bases stayed unmatched. This CDR3 has 18 amino acids. Germline V gives CDR1 SGHRS, CDR2 YFSETQ. CDR3 loop: CASSSPGQGISGANVLTF. The CDR3, as DNA: TGCGCCAGCAGCTCCCCGGGACAGGGCATCTCTGGGGCCAACGTCCTGACTTTC.

The table lists this clonotype with many counts. The V and J genes are TRBV10-3 and TRBJ2-1; 15 bases are shared with TRBD2. The CDR3 has 19 residues. CDR1 and CDR2 (germline): ENHRY, SYGVKD. Trimming removed 4 bases from V and 8 bases from J; junction bases left unmatched: 15. The CDR3 coding sequence is TGTGCCATCAGTGGGGGACTAGCGGGAGGATCCGGCGTTCCGGATGAGCAGTTCTTC. It is translated as CAISGGLAGGSGVPDEQFF.

This clonotype was seen ten or more times. This rearrangement joins TRBV12-3 or TRBV12-4 to TRBJ2-5, with D unclear. CDR3 length equals 15 residues. Trimming shortened V by 3 bases and J by 3 bases, and 14 bases separated the two germline ends. Here the CDR3 DNA reads TGTGCCAGCAGTTTTGTTGATGCCACCAAAGAGACCCAGTACTTC. It yields the protein CASSFVDATKETQYF.

The chain has TRBV19 and TRBJ2-7, with D possibly TRBD2 on 6 matching bases. V was trimmed by 3 bases and J by 4 bases, leaving 16 bases between them. CDR1 and CDR2 from the germline V gene are LNHDA and SQIVND (reference sequence). The CDR3 runs 15 residues. DNA for the CDR3: TGTGCCAGTAGTATTGTAGCCGGGAGCGAATACGAGCAGTACTTC. The encoded protein is CASSIVAGSEYEQYF.

This clonotype has ten or more counts. The chain recombines TRBV12-3 or TRBV12-4 with TRBJ2-6; the D call may be TRBD1 or TRBD2 (5 bases each). Deletions cut 6 bases from V and 1 base from J, with 7 bases between. The CDR3 runs 14 residues. This CDR3 reads CASRGVSGANVLTF. CDR3 bases: TGTGCCAGCAGGGGGGTGTCTGGGGCCAACGTCCTGACTTTC.

This clonotype has ten or more counts. This chain uses TRBV20-1 with TRBJ2-2; D is undetermined. The CDR3 contains 11 residues. The V end lost 5 bases, the J end lost 8 bases, and 9 bases lay between the germline ends. CDR1 DFQATT and CDR2 SNEGSKA come from the germline V gene (reference sequence). The CDR3 reads CSASRRGELFF. DNA for the CDR3: TGCAGTGCTTCCCGTCGAGGGGAGCTGTTTTTT.

There are many counts of this clonotype. The chain carries TRBV7-2 and TRBJ2-5; D is undetermined. The CDR3 is 15 amino acids. Trimming cost V 1 base and J 1 base, with 10 bases left between them. Germline V gene data show CDR1 as SGHTA and CDR2 as FQGNSA. CDR3 loop: CASSLVVDFQETQYF. The CDR3 nucleotides are TGTGCCAGCAGCTTAGTAGTAGACTTCCAAGAGACCCAGTACTTC.

This chain links TRBV20-1 with TRBJ1-4, with a tentative D call TRBD1 (5 bases). CDR3 length: 14 amino acids. CDR1 DFQATT and CDR2 SNEGSKA come from the germline V gene (reference sequence). The V end was cut by 6 bases, the J end by 8 bases, with 19 bases between. CDR3: CSANTGTVGEKLFF. CDR3 in DNA: TGCAGTGCCAATACCGGGACGGTGGGGGAAAAACTGTTTTTT.

This clonotype has at least ten counts. V and J are TRBV6-1 and TRBJ2-2; TRBD1 matches 9 bases. Germline assignment: CDR1 MNHNS and CDR2 SASEGT. The V segment lost 5 bases and the J segment 6 bases; nucleotides outside the gene matches: 1. The CDR3 runs 13 residues. The CDR3 loop reads CASSRQGAGELFF. CDR3 bases: TGTGCCAGCAGTCGACAGGGGGCCGGGGAGCTGTTTTTT.

In this sample, this clonotype turned up many times. The J gene is TRBJ2-5, the V gene TRBV7-2, with D uncertain. With 0 bases removed from V and 5 bases from J, the gap between germline ends came to 4 bases. This CDR3 has 12 amino acids. CDR1 and CDR2 (germline): SGHTA, FQGNSA. The DNA for the CDR3 is TGTGCCAGCAGCTTAGCAGCCGAGACCCAGTACTTC. This translates into CASSLAAETQYF.

This clonotype was detected a few times. J is TRBJ2-7 and V is TRBV7-8, with 7 bases lining up with TRBD1. Losses at the gene ends were 4 bases for V and 2 bases for J; bases not matched to a gene: 8. The CDR3 loop spans 15 amino acids. CDR1 SGHVS and CDR2 FQNEAQ come from the germline V gene. DNA for the CDR3: TGTGCCAGCAGCTCATACCGGGACAGACCCTACGAGCAGTACTTC. It yields the protein CASSSYRDRPYEQYF.

This clonotype was seen repeatedly, ten times or more. The V gene is TRBV9, the J gene TRBJ2-1; 10 bases align to TRBD2. This CDR3 has 15 residues. The J segment lost 8 bases and the V segment lost 0 bases, leaving 5 bases of the junction unmatched. CDR1 is SGDLS, CDR2 YYNGEE, per germline. The CDR3 DNA is TGTGCCAGCAGCGTAGGGGGACTAGCGCCCGATGAGCAGTTCTTC. Its translation: CASSVGGLAPDEQFF.

This clonotype has a count of ten or more. J is TRBJ2-7 and V is TRBV7-6; 10 bases match TRBD1. This CDR3 is 16 amino acids long. CDR1 SGHVS and CDR2 FNYEAQ come from the germline V gene. Losses at the gene ends were 5 bases for V and 7 bases for J; bases not matched to a gene: 14. The CDR3 sequence: CASSLGLGQGSWEQYF. DNA for the CDR3: TGTGCCAGCAGCCTAGGGTTGGGACAGGGGTCTTGGGAGCAGTACTTC. Variable domain in full (rest from reference TRBV7-6 and TRBJ2-7): GAGVSQSPRYKVTKRGQDVALRCDPISGHVSLYWYRQALGQGPEFLTYFNYEAQQDKSGLPNDRFSAERPEGSISTLTIQRTEQRDSAMYRCASSLGLGQGSWEQYFGPGTRLTVT.

This sequence joins TRBV12-3 or TRBV12-4 and TRBJ2-3, with TRBD1 matching over 9 bases. V lost 5 bases to trimming and J lost 4 bases; unmatched junction nucleotides: 7. CDR3 length: 15 amino acids. The DNA for the CDR3 is TGTGCCAGCAGTCCAACGGGACAGGGCTCAGATACGCAGTATTTT. This sequence encodes CASSPTGQGSDTQYF.

The chain is built from TRBV5-5 and TRBJ1-1; tentatively, D is TRBD1 (5 bases). Per germline, CDR1 SGHKS and CDR2 YYEKEE (reference sequence). V was clipped by 6 bases and J by 2 bases, with 14 bases between them. The CDR3 length is 14 residues. The CDR3 here is CASTWGGINTEAFF. CDR3 coding DNA: TGTGCCAGCACCTGGGGGGGGATTAACACTGAAGCTTTCTTT.

This clonotype has at least ten counts. J is TRBJ1-5 and V is TRBV24-1; TRBD1 agrees at 7 bases. V lost 7 bases to trimming and J lost 2 bases; unmatched junction nucleotides: 4. The CDR3 totals 14 residues. Germline V CDR1 and CDR2: KGHDR, SFDVKD. The CDR3 nucleotides are TGTGCCACCAGCGGGACAGTTGGCAATCAGCCCCAGCATTTT. Translating gives CATSGTVGNQPQHF.

This clonotype was found a few times. The chain is built from TRBV6-5 and TRBJ2-5; 8 positions agree with TRBD1. The CDR3 runs to 12 residues. The germline V gene encodes CDR1 MNHEY and CDR2 SVGAGI. J gave up 9 bases and V 6 bases, and 6 bases lay outside the gene matches. The CDR3, as DNA: TGTGCCAGCAGCCCACAGGGGGTGTCCCAGTACTTC. Amino acid sequence: CASSPQGVSQYF.

This clonotype was recorded many times. The chain joins TRBV7-6 to TRBJ2-5, with no clear D. Germline CDR1 SGHVS, CDR2 FNYEAQ. V shed 1 base and J shed 3 bases, with 12 bases lying between them. The CDR3 has 15 amino acids. CDR3 amino acids: CASSLVTVREETQYF. DNA for the CDR3: TGTGCCAGCAGCTTAGTTACAGTTAGGGAAGAGACCCAGTACTTC. The whole variable domain, remainder taken from reference TRBV7-6 and TRBJ2-5, is GAGVSQSPRYKVTKRGQDVALRCDPISGHVSLYWYRQALGQGPEFLTYFNYEAQQDKSGLPNDRFSAERPEGSISTLTIQRTEQRDSAMYRCASSLVTVREETQYFGPGTRLLVL.

The V call is TRBV2, the J call TRBJ2-1; a weak D match, TRBD2 (6 bases). Trimming removed 5 bases at V and 3 bases at J, with 14 bases between. Germline assignment: CDR1 SNHLY and CDR2 FYNNEI. The CDR3 spans 15 residues. The DNA for the CDR3 is TGTGCCAGCAGTCGGAGCGGGCAGAACTACAATGAGCAGTTCTTC. Translation: CASSRSGQNYNEQFF.

In its sample, this clonotype was seen many times. CDR3 in amino acids: CASSPTRYNEQFF. CDR3 nucleotide sequence: TGTGCCAGCAGCCCGACTCGCTACAATGAGCAGTTCTTC. The chain recombines TRBV7-2 with TRBJ2-1; D ambiguous. CDR1 SGHTA and CDR2 FQGNSA come from the germline V gene. V was trimmed by 5 bases and J by 3 bases, leaving 8 bases between them. The CDR3 contains 13 residues.

This clonotype was seen at least ten times. V and J are TRBV4-1 and TRBJ2-1, with 10 positions matching TRBD2. The CDR3 spans 14 residues. V was clipped by 5 bases and J by 8 bases; unmatched bases: 6. Germline V lookup: CDR1 MGHRA, CDR2 YSYEKL. Written as DNA, the CDR3 is TGCGCCAGCAGCTTACGGACTAGCGGTTATGAGCAGTTCTTC. Encoded protein: CASSLRTSGYEQFF.

This clonotype was seen ten or more times. The chain carries TRBV19 and TRBJ2-7, with TRBD1 as a possible D gene (6 bases). The CDR3 runs to 15 residues. V was shortened by 6 bases and J by 1 base, with 16 bases between the two germline ends. Germline-derived CDR1 and CDR2 are LNHDA and SQIVND (reference sequence). The CDR3 sequence is CASRKTGTKSYEQYF. The CDR3 DNA follows: TGTGCCAGTAGGAAAACCGGGACAAAGTCCTACGAGCAGTACTTC.

This clonotype was found many times. The genes are TRBV20-1 and TRBJ2-3; 11 bases match TRBD2. With V trimmed by 6 bases and J by 3 bases, 5 bases remained unmatched. The CDR3 contains 14 residues. Per the germline V gene, CDR1 is DFQATT and CDR2 is SNEGSKA (reference sequence). The CDR3 DNA follows: TGCAGTGCACCTAGCGGGGGGAGGACAGATACGCAGTATTTT. This encodes CSAPSGGRTDTQYF.